This TCR beta chain is from a study of blood T cell repertoires in COVID-19. At the level of the study: Samples representing acute and convalescent COVID-19 were sourced from the United States, Italy and Spain. Nucleic acid was either cDNA or gDNA, and it came from T cells, B-cell-depleted T cells, or PBMCs.

In the original processing: Researchers report that nucleated cell counts were estimated from reference gene primer amplification. Sequenced by immunoSEQ multiplex PCR; TCRdb stores in-frame clones only, minus some. V and J calls and clone size are those listed in that table; D and trimming were worked out from the DNA. The table records about 300,000 clones, 70% to 90% of them present only once. One Seattle source followed patients from active infection through their disease course. The CDR3 length is 15 residues. Germline V gene data show CDR1 as LGHNA and CDR2 as YSLEER. The ends lost 3 bases at V and 4 bases at J; junction bases unmatched: 7.

The V and J genes are TRBV4-3 and TRBJ2-7; 9 nucleotides align to TRBD1. This receptor was identified in a woman under 40 with COVID-19, enrolled during active disease. The sequencing input was peripheral blood. The CDR3 is CASSHDRGILYEQYF. The CDR3 DNA reads TGCGCCAGCAGCCACGACAGGGGGATCTTGTACGAGCAGTACTTC.